The entry below gives a single TCR beta chain sequence along with its context. The data stem from a study of blood T cell repertoires in COVID-19. Across the whole study: Acute and convalescent COVID-19 specimens originated in the United States, Italy and Spain. Sources were T cells, B-cell-depleted T cells, or PBMCs; the material itself was cDNA or gDNA.

Followed longitudinally, the Seattle patients had been enrolled during active infection. Trimming cost V 7 bases and J 3 bases, with 15 bases left between them. The CDR3 covers 15 residues. Germline V CDR1 and CDR2: MNHEY, SVGAGI. Original data processing: Using reference gene primer amplification, nucleated cell counts were estimated. The table came from immunoSEQ multiplex PCR; TCRdb's copy has only in-frame clones and leaves some out. V and J calls and clone size follow that table, whereas D and trimming were derived from the DNA. The sample lists 150,000 to 200,000 clones, approximately 80% occurring once.

The rearrangement links TRBV6-5 to TRBJ1-4; possible D gene TRBD1, 6 bases. Sequenced input: peripheral blood. This clonotype was sampled from a middle-aged woman with COVID-19, enrolled during active disease. The CDR3 DNA sequence: TGTGCCAGCAACCAGAGGGGGATCTCTAATGAAAAACTGTTTTTT. It translates to CASNQRGISNEKLFF.